The rows below give T cell receptor beta chains drawn from one sample of a study of blood T cell repertoires in COVID-19. The table came from immunoSEQ multiplex PCR; TCRdb's copy has only in-frame clones and leaves some out. The sample has 90,000 to 120,000 clones, 80% to 90% seen once; the top ten hold approximately 30%. The sequencing input was peripheral blood. Every receptor here comes from a woman of 80 years or more with acute or convalescent COVID-19. CDR3s include the opening cysteine and the closing phenylalanine or tryptophan. A D gene is named only where the DNA matches it firmly. Only part of the rows carry a size: once, few, many, or a class if the clone is expanded.

d_gene: -
j_gene: TRBJ1-5
v_gene: TRBV28
abundance: -
CDR3nt: TGTGCCAGCAGTCTCGAGGGCTGGTATCAGCCCCAGCATTTT
CDR3aa: CASSLEGWYQPQHF

d_gene: TRBD1
j_gene: TRBJ2-7
v_gene: TRBV10-2
abundance: -
CDR3nt: TGCGCCAGCAGCGGCACCGGGACAGGGAAAAGGTACGAGCAGTACTTC
CDR3aa: CASSGTGTGKRYEQYF

d_gene: -
j_gene: TRBJ1-2
v_gene: TRBV20-1
abundance: -
CDR3nt: TGCAGTGCTAGTGGGTTTTTAGCTAACTATGGCTACACCTTC
CDR3aa: CSASGFLANYGYTF

d_gene: TRBD1
j_gene: TRBJ1-6
v_gene: TRBV28
abundance: few
CDR3nt: TGTGCCACACGACCGGGACAGGCTAATTCACCCCTCCACTTT
CDR3aa: CATRPGQANSPLHF

d_gene: -
j_gene: TRBJ1-3
v_gene: TRBV18
abundance: -
CDR3nt: TGTGCCAGCTCACCACCGGGGGGGCAATCTGGAAACACCATATATTTT
CDR3aa: CASSPPGGQSGNTIYF

d_gene: TRBD1
j_gene: TRBJ1-2
v_gene: TRBV11-2
abundance: -
CDR3nt: TGTGCCAGCAGCTTAATTTCAGGGGGTTTCTATGGCTACACCTTC
CDR3aa: CASSLISGGFYGYTF

d_gene: -
j_gene: TRBJ1-4
v_gene: TRBV2
abundance: -
CDR3nt: TGTGCCAGCAGTGAGCAGGGAATTGGACTGTTTTTT
CDR3aa: CASSEQGIGLFF

d_gene: -
j_gene: TRBJ1-5
v_gene: TRBV6-1
abundance: -
CDR3nt: TGTGCCAGCAGTGAAGCTCGGCAGGGGCGCAATCAGCCCCAGCATTTT
CDR3aa: CASSEARQGRNQPQHF

d_gene: -
j_gene: TRBJ1-4
v_gene: TRBV10-3
abundance: -
CDR3nt: TGTGCCACGTCGGAACAGGCGAATGAAAAACTGTTTTTT
CDR3aa: CATSEQANEKLFF

d_gene: -
j_gene: TRBJ1-2
v_gene: TRBV5-4
abundance: -
CDR3nt: TGTGCCAGCACCTTGGGGGCCCTCAGTGGCTACACCTTC
CDR3aa: CASTLGALSGYTF

d_gene: TRBD1
j_gene: TRBJ2-5
v_gene: TRBV7-9
abundance: -
CDR3nt: TGTGCCAGCAGCTCGACAGGGGGCTATGTAGAGACCCAGTACTTC
CDR3aa: CASSSTGGYVETQYF

d_gene: TRBD2
j_gene: TRBJ2-1
v_gene: TRBV7-2
abundance: -
CDR3nt: TGTGCCAGCAGCGCACTAGCGGGGGGCCTTAATGAGCAGTTCTTC
CDR3aa: CASSALAGGLNEQFF